The 17 T cell receptor beta chains below all came from one sample that was sequenced in a study of shared clonotypes between healthy human individuals (dated by TCRdb to about 2020). Libraries were constructed by the immunoSEQ multiplex PCR assay. TCRdb carries this immuneACCESS record with in-frame sequences only. Its versions omit some clonotypes, under half of them owing to an unresolved V gene in the studies checked, with the rest unexplained. For this sample there are about 340,000 clones; 70% to 75% appear just once. The biggest ten clones account for 8.5% to 12% of the sample. The sample taken for sequencing was memory CD4+ T cells sorted from blood. The cell subset or site label on this specimen signifies: CD45RA-negative fraction. All receptors come from a man aged 30 to 39 in good health.

This clone was counted ten times or more. The chain couples TRBV4-3 to TRBJ2-7; no clear D gene. The germline gives CDR1 LGHNA, CDR2 YSLEER. The CDR3 runs 19 residues. The germline V and J ends were trimmed by 0 bases and 0 bases, with 21 bases remaining between them. The CDR3 DNA follows: TGCGCCAGCAGCCAAGAGACAATCCCCGGGTATCCGTACTCCTACGAGCAGTACTTC. It translates to CASSQETIPGYPYSYEQYF.

This clone was counted a single time. Other DNA sequences from this sample encode an identical CDR3 as well. The chain has TRBV5-6 and TRBJ1-5; D gene unclear. Germline V gene lookup returns CDR1 SGHDT and CDR2 YYEEEE. Trimming removed 0 bases from V and 0 bases from J, with 7 bases in between. The CDR3 covers 15 residues. The CDR3 DNA reads as TGTGCCAGCAGCTTGGATGGCGGTAGCAATCAGCCCCAGCATTTT. It translates to CASSLDGGSNQPQHF.

This rearrangement joins TRBV28 to TRBJ2-5; D tentatively fits TRBD1 or TRBD2 (5 bases each). The CDR3 has 13 amino acids. Trimming removed 6 bases from V and 5 bases from J, with 13 bases in between. The germline CDR1 and CDR2 sequences are MDHEN and SYDVKM. DNA of the CDR3: TGTGCCAGCAGCTCGGGGCCTGGGGAGACCCAGTACTTC. Its protein product is CASSSGPGETQYF.

This clone has just a few counts. This specimen includes other DNA sequences encoding the same CDR3. The chain joins TRBV5-1 to TRBJ2-3; D remains unclear. This CDR3 region has 13 residues. The V and J ends lost 1 base and 0 bases respectively, with 3 bases between them. Germline lookup yields CDR1 SGHRS and CDR2 YFSETQ. The CDR3 loop is CASSLSSTDTQYF. The CDR3 DNA sequence: TGCGCCAGCAGCTTGAGCAGCACAGATACGCAGTATTTT.

This clone occurred once. The chain couples TRBV29-1 to TRBJ2-1, with D perhaps matching TRBD2 (5 bases). The CDR3 loop spans 14 amino acids. Germline CDR1 is SQVTM and CDR2 is ANQGSEA. Trimming cost V 0 bases and J 8 bases, with 14 bases left between them. CDR3 nucleotide sequence: TGCAGCGTTGAAGACCGGATCGGGAACGATGAGCAGTTCTTC. Residues: CSVEDRIGNDEQFF.

This clone is a singleton in its sample. The chain has TRBV5-1 and TRBJ1-2; D is unclear. The V end lost 7 bases, the J end lost 6 bases, and 16 bases lay between the germline ends. The CDR3 runs to 13 residues. Germline loops: CDR1 SGHRS, CDR2 YFSETQ. As DNA, the CDR3 is TGCGCCAGCTCCCGGTTGTCCGGGGATGGCTACACCTTC. This translates into CASSRLSGDGYTF.

This clone was detected a few times. The same CDR3 is also encoded by other DNA sequences in this sample. The V and J genes are TRBV18 and TRBJ2-5; no clear D. The CDR3 contains 13 residues. V gave up 0 bases and J gave up 5 bases, with 7 bases separating them. The germline V gene encodes CDR1 KGHSH and CDR2 LQKENI. DNA for the CDR3: TGTGCCAGCTCACCACCGATTGGCGAGACCCAGTACTTC. It codes for CASSPPIGETQYF.

V and J are TRBV28 and TRBJ1-1, with D hard to call. Germline values: CDR1 MDHEN, CDR2 SYDVKM. Trimming removed 9 bases from V and 11 bases from J, with 19 bases in between. The CDR3 consists of 12 residues. CDR3: CASRQDPLEAFF. CDR3 coding DNA: TGTGCCAGTAGGCAGGATCCCCTGGAGGCTTTCTTT.

This chain joins TRBV5-1 and TRBJ2-1; TRBD2 aligns across 7 bases. The CDR3 covers 16 residues. The junction had 14 bases not matched to a gene; V was cut back by 4 bases and J by 7 bases. Germline V gives CDR1 SGHRS, CDR2 YFSETQ. CDR3 nucleotide sequence: TGCGCCAGCAGCCCCGGAGGGGCGGGAGCTTTAAATGAGCAGTTCTTC. Translating gives CASSPGGAGALNEQFF.

The J gene is TRBJ2-3, the V gene TRBV10-3; D is undetermined. This CDR3 has 16 residues. Trimming shortened V by 7 bases and J by 0 bases, and 17 bases separated the two germline ends. Germline V lookup: CDR1 ENHRY, CDR2 SYGVKD. DNA for the CDR3: TGTGCCATCACCGGGCGGACCGGTGGAAGCACAGATACGCAGTATTTT. This sequence encodes CAITGRTGGSTDTQYF.

This clone was seen a handful of times. J is TRBJ2-7 and V is TRBV5-4, with 13 bases identical to TRBD2. Germline assignment: CDR1 SGHNT and CDR2 YYREEE (reference sequence). V lost 3 bases and J lost 6; bases outside the gene matches: 6. The CDR3 has 15 residues. In nucleotides, the CDR3 is TGTGCCAGCAGCTCACTAGCGGGAGGGTTGGCCGAGCAGTACTTC. Its protein is CASSSLAGGLAEQYF.

The rearrangement uses TRBV27 and TRBJ1-5, with D hard to call. V lost 3 bases and J 6 bases, leaving 24 bases between the germline ends. CDR3 length: 18 amino acids. Germline V gene lookup returns CDR1 MNHEY and CDR2 SMNVEV (reference sequence). The chain's CDR3 is CASSLRGSSSYRTQPQHF. The CDR3 region has the DNA TGTGCCAGCAGTTTGCGGGGATCATCGTCGTATCGAACTCAGCCCCAGCATTTT.

V usage is TRBV19 and J usage is TRBJ1-2; 7 bases match TRBD1. J was trimmed by 6 bases and V by 8 bases; bases with no gene match: 6. Germline V lookup: CDR1 LNHDA, CDR2 SQIVND (reference sequence). CDR3 length: 12 residues. The CDR3 nucleotides are TGTGCCAGTGGTCACAGGGGACATGGCTACACCTTC. Translation: CASGHRGHGYTF.

The chain combines TRBV28 with TRBJ2-1; 8 bases map to TRBD2. Germline V CDR1 and CDR2: MDHEN, SYDVKM. This CDR3 has 18 residues. J lost 9 bases, V lost 5 bases, and 21 bases had no gene match. Here the CDR3 reads CASSPGLGSGNWIREQFF. Here the CDR3 DNA reads TGTGCCAGCAGTCCGGGCTTGGGTAGCGGGAATTGGATCCGTGAGCAGTTCTTC.

This clone turned up a few times. This sequence joins TRBV7-9 and TRBJ2-3; 8 bases are shared with TRBD2. J lost 10 bases, V lost 4 bases, and 7 bases had no gene match. This CDR3 has 13 residues. Germline V gene lookup returns CDR1 SEHNR and CDR2 FQNEAQ (reference sequence). CDR3 in amino acids: CASSSIIAGSQYF. The CDR3, as DNA: TGTGCCAGCAGCTCGATTATAGCGGGATCGCAGTATTTT.

The chain couples TRBV6-1 to TRBJ2-7; D remains unclear. The CDR3 covers 12 residues. The germline gives CDR1 MNHNS, CDR2 SASEGT. Trimming stripped 3 bases from V and 7 bases from J, with 10 bases between. The CDR3 nucleotides read TGTGCCAGCAGTGATAGGATTTCGGAGCAGTACTTC. This sequence encodes CASSDRISEQYF.

V is TRBV11-2 and J is TRBJ2-7, with D hard to call. The CDR3 spans 14 residues. The V end lost 1 base, the J end lost 0 bases, and 7 bases lay between the germline ends. Germline loops: CDR1 SGHAT, CDR2 FQNNGV. DNA for the CDR3: TGTGCCAGCAGCTTAGCCAGTCACTCCTACGAGCAGTACTTC. Amino acids: CASSLASHSYEQYF.